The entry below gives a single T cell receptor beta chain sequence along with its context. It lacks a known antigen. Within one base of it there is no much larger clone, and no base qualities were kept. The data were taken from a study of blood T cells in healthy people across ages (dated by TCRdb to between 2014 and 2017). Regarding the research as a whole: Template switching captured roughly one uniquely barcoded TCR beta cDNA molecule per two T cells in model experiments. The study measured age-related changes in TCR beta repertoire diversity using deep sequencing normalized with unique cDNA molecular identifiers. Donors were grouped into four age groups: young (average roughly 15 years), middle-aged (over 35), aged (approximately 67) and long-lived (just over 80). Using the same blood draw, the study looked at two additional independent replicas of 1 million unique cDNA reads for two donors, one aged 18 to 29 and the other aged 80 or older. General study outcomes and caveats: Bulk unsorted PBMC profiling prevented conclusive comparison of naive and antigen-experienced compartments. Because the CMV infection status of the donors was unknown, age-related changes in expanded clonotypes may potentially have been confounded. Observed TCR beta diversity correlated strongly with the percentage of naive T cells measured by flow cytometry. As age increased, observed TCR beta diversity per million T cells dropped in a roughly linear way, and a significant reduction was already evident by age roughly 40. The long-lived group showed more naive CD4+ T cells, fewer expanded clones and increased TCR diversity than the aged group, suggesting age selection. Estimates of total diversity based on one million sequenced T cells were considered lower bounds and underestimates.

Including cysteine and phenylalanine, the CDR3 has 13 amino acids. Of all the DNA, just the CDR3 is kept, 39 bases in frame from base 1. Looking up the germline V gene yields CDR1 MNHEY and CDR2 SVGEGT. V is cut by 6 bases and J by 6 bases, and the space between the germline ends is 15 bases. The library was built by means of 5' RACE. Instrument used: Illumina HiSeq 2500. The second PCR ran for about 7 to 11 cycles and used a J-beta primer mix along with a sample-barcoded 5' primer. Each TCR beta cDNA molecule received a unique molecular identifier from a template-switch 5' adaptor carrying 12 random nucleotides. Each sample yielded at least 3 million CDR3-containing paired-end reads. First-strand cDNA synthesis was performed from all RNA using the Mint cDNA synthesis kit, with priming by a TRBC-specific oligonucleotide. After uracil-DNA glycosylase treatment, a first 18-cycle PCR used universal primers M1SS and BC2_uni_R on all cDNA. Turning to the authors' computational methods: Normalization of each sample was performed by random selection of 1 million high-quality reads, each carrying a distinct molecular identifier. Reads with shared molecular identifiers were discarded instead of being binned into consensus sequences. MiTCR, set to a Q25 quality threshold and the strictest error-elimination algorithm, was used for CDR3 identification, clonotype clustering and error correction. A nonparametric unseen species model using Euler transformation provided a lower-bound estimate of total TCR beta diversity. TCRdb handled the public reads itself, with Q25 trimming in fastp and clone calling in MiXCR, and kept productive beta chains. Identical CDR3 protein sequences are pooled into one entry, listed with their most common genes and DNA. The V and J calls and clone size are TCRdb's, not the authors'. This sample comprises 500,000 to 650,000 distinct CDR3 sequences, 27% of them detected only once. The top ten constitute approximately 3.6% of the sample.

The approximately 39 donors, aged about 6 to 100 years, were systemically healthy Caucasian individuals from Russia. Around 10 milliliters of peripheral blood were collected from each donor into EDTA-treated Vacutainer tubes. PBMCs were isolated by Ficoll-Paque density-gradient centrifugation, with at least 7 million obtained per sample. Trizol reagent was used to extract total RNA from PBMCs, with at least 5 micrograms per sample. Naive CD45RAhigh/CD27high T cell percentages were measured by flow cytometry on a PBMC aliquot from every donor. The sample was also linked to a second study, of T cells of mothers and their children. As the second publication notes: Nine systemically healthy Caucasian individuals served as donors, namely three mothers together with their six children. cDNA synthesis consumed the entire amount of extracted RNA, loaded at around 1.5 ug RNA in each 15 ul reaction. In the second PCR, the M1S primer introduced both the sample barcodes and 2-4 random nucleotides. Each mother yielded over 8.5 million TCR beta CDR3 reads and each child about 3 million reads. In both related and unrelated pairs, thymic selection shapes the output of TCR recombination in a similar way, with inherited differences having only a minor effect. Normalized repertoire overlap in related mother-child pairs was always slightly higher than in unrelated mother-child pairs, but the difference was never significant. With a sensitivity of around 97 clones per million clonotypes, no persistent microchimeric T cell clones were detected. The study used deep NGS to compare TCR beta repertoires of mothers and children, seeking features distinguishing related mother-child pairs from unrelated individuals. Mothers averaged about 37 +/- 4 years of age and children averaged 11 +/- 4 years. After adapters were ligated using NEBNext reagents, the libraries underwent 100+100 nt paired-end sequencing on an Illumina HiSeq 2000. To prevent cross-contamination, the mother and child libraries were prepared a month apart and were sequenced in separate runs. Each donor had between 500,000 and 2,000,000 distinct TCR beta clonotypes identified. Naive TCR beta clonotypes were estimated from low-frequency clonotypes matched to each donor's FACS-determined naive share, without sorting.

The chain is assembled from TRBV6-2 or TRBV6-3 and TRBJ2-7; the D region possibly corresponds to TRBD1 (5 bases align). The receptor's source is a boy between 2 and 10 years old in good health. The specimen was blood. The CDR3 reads CASSQSRVGEQYF. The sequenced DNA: TGTGCCAGCAGCCAATCCAGGGTCGGCGAGCAGTACTTC.